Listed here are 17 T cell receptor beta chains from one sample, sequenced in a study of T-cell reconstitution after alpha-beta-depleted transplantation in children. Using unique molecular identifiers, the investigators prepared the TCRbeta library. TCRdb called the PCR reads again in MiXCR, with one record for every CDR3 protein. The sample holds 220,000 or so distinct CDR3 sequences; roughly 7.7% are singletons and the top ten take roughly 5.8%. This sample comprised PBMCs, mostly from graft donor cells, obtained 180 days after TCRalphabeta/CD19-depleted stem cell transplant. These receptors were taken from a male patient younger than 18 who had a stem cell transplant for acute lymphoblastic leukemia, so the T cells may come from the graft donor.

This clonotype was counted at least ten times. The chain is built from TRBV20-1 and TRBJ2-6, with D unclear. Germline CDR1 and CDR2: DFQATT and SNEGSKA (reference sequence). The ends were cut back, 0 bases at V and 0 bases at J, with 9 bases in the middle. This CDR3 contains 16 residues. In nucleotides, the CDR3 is TGCAGTGCTAGAGATTTTGCGCGCTCTGGGGCCAACGTCCTGACTTTC. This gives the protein CSARDFARSGANVLTF.

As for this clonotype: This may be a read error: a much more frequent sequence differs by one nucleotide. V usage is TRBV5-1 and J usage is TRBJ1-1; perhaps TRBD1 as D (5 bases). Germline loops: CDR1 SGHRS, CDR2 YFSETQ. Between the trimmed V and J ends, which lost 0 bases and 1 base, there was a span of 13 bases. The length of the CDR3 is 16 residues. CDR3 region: CASSLGVGAGNTEAFF. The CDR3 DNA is TGCGCCAGCAGCTTGGGGGTAGGGGCGGGGAACACTGAAGCTTTCTTT.

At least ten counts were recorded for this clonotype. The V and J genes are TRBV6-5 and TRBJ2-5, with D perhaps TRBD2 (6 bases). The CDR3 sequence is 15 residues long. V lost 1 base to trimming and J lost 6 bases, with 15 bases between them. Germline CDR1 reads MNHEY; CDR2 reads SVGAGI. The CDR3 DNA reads TGTGCCAGCAGTTACTATGGGGCAGGGAGGAAGACCCAGTACTTC. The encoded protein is CASSYYGAGRKTQYF.

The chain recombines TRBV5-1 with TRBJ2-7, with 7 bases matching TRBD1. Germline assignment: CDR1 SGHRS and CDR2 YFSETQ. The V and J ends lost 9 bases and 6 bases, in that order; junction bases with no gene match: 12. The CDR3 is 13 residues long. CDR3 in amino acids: CAISPSPGGEQYF. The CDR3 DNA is TGCGCCATTTCGCCTTCTCCAGGGGGCGAGCAGTACTTC.

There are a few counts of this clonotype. CDR3 DNA: TGTGCCAGCTCACCACTTGGACAGTTGGGCCAGCCCCAGCATTTT. Translated: CASSPLGQLGQPQHF. The gene calls are TRBV18 and TRBJ1-5; the D gene is possibly TRBD1 (6 bases). V shed 1 base and J shed 7 bases, with 14 bases lying between them. The CDR3 consists of 15 residues. Germline CDR1 is KGHSH and CDR2 is LQKENI.

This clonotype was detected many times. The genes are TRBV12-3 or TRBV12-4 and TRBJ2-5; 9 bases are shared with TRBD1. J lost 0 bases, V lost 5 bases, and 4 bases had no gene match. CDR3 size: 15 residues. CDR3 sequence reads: CASSVGTGNQETQYF. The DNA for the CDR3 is TGTGCCAGCAGTGTCGGGACAGGGAACCAAGAGACCCAGTACTTC.

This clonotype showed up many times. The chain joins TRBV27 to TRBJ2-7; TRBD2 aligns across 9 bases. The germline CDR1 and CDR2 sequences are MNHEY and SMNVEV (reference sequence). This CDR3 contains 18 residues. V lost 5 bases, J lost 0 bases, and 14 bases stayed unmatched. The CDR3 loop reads CASSPYFGGRVYSYEQYF. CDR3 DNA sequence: TGTGCCAGCAGTCCGTATTTTGGCGGGAGGGTTTACTCCTACGAGCAGTACTTC.

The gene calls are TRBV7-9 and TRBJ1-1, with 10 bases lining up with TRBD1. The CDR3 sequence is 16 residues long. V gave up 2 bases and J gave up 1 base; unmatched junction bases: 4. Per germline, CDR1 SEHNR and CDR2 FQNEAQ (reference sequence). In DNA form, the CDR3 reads TGTGCCAGCAGCTTATATGGACAGGGGGGGAACACTGAAGCTTTCTTT. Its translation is CASSLYGQGGNTEAFF.

Here the CDR3 DNA reads TGTGCCAGCAGCCCCTGGGTTGAGCCCCAGCATTTT. It encodes CASSPWVEPQHF. The genes are TRBV6-5 and TRBJ1-5, with D unresolved. With 6 bases removed from V and 8 bases from J, the gap between germline ends came to 11 bases. CDR3 length: 12 amino acids. Per germline, CDR1 MNHEY and CDR2 SVGAGI.

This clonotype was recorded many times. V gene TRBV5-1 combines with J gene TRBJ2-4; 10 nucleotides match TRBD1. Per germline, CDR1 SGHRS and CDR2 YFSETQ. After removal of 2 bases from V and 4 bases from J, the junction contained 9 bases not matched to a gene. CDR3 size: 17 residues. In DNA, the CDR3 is TGCGCCAGCAGCTTACCCGGGACAGGGGAAGAGAAAAACATTCAGTACTTC. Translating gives CASSLPGTGEEKNIQYF.

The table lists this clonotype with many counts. The CDR3 DNA reads TGTGCCAGCAGGTCTACCAGGGTCACTGAAGCTTTCTTT. The encoded protein is CASRSTRVTEAFF. V gene TRBV7-2 combines with J gene TRBJ1-1, with D maybe TRBD1 (5 bases). This CDR3 comprises 13 residues. CDR1 is SGHTA and CDR2 is FQGNSA in the germline V gene. V dropped 6 bases and J dropped 4 bases, with 12 bases sitting between them.

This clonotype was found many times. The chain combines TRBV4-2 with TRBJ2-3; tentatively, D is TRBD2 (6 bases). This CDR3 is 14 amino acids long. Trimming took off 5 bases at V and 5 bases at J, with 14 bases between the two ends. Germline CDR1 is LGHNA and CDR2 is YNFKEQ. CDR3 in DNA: TGTGCCAGCAGCTTTCGGGACTCCGAAGATACGCAGTATTTT. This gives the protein CASSFRDSEDTQYF.

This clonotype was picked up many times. Here the CDR3 reads CASSLGGPPTSYNEQFF. The CDR3 nucleotides are TGTGCCAGCAGTTTGGGGGGACCGCCTACCTCCTACAATGAGCAGTTCTTC. The gene calls are TRBV27 and TRBJ2-1; the D gene is possibly TRBD2 (6 bases). The CDR3 extends over 17 amino acids. V dropped 3 bases and J dropped 0 bases, with 15 bases sitting between them. In germline, CDR1 is MNHEY, CDR2 SMNVEV (reference sequence).

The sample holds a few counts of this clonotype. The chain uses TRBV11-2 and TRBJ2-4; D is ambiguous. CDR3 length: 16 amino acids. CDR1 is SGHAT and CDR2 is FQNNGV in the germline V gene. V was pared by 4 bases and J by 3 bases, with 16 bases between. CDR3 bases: TGTGCCAGCAGCTCCTCGATGGGGATTGTCAAAAACATTCAGTACTTC. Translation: CASSSSMGIVKNIQYF. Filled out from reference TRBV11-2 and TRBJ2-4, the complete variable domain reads EAGVAQSPRYKIIEKRQSVAFWCNPISGHATLYWYQQILGQGPKLLIQFQNNGVVDDSQLPKDRFSAERLKGVDSTLKIQPAKLEDSAVYLCASSSSMGIVKNIQYFGAGTRLSVL.

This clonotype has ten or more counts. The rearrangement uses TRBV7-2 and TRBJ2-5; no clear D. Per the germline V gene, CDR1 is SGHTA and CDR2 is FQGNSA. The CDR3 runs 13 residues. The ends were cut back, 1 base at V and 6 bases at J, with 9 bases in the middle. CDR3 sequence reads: CASSLGGDQTQYF. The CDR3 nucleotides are TGTGCCAGCAGCTTAGGGGGTGACCAGACCCAGTACTTC.

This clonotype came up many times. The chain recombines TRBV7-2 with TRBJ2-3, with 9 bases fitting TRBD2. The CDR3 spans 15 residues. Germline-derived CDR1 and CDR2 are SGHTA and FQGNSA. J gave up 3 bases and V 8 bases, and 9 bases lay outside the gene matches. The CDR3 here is CASGPRGGWTDTQYF. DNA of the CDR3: TGTGCCAGCGGCCCGCGGGGGGGCTGGACAGATACGCAGTATTTT. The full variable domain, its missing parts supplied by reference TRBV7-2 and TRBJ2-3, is GAGVSQSPSNKVTEKGKDVELRCDPISGHTALYWYRQSLGQGLEFLIYFQGNSAPDKSGLPSDRFSAERTGGSVSTLTIQRTQQEDSAVYLCASGPRGGWTDTQYFGPGTRLTVL.

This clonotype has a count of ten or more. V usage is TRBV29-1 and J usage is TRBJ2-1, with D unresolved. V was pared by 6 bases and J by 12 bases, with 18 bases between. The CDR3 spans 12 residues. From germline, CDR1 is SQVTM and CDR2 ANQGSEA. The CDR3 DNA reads TGCAGCGTCGCCCCCCTGATGATGGGGCAGTTCTTC. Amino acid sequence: CSVAPLMMGQFF.